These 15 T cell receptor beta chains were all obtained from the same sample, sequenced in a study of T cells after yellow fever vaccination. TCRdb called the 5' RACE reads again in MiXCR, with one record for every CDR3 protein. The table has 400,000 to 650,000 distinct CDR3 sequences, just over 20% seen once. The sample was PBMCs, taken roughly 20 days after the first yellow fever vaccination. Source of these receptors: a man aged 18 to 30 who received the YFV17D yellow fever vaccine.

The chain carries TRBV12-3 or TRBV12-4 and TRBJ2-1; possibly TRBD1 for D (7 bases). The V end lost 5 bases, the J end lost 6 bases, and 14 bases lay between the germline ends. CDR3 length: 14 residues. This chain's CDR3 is CASSRAGTANEQFF. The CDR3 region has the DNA TGTGCCAGCAGTCGCGCGGGGACAGCCAATGAGCAGTTCTTC.

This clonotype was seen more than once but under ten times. CDR3 loop: CASSPEGTAISYEQYV. DNA of the CDR3: TGTGCCAGCAGCCCTGAAGGGACCGCTATCTCCTACGAGCAGTACGTC. The chain uses TRBV28 and TRBJ2-7; D could derive from TRBD1 or TRBD2 (5 bases each). The CDR3 contains 16 residues. The ends were cut back, 6 bases at V and 0 bases at J, with 18 bases in the middle. Per germline, CDR1 MDHEN and CDR2 SYDVKM.

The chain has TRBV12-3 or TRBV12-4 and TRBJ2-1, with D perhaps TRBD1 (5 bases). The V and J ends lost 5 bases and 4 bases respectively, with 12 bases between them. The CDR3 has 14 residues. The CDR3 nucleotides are TGTGCCAGCAGTGGACACCTACTATACAATGAGCAGTTCTTC. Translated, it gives CASSGHLLYNEQFF.

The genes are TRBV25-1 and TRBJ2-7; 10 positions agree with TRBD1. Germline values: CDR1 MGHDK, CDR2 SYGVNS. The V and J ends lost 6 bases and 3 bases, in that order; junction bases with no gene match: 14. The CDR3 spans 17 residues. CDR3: CASSVLIGTGVHYEQYF. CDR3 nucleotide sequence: TGTGCCAGCAGCGTCCTAATCGGGACAGGGGTACACTACGAGCAGTACTTC.

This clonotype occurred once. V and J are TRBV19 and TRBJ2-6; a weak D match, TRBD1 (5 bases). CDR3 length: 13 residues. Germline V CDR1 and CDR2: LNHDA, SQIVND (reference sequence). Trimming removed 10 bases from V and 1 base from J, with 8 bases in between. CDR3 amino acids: CATDSSGANVLTF. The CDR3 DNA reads TGTGCCACCGACAGTTCTGGGGCCAACGTCCTGACTTTC.

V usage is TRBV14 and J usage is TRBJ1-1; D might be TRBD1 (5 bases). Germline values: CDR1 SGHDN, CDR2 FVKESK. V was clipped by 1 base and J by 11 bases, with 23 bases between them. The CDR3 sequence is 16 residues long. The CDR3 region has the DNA TGTGCCAGCAGCCAAGTACAACCCTTAGGGGAGAGGGGTGCTTTCTTT. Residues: CASSQVQPLGERGAFF.

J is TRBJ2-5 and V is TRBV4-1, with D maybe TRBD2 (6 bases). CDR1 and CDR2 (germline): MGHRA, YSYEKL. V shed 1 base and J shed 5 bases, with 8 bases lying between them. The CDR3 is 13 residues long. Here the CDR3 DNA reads TGCGCCAGCAGCCAAGCGGGGGAGGAGACCCAGTACTTC. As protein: CASSQAGEETQYF.

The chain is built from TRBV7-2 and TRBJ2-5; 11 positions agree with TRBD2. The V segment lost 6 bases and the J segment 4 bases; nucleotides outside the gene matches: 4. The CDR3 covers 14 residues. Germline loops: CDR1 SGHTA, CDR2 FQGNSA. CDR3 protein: CASRLAGVGETQYF. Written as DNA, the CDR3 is TGTGCCAGCAGACTAGCGGGGGTAGGAGAGACCCAGTACTTC.

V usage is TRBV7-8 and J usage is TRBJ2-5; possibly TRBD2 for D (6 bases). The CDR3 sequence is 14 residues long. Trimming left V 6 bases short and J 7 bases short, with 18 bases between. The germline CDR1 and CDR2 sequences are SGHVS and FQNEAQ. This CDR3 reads CASRPNLMGGTQYF. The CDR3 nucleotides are TGTGCCAGCAGACCTAACTTAATGGGGGGGACCCAGTACTTC.

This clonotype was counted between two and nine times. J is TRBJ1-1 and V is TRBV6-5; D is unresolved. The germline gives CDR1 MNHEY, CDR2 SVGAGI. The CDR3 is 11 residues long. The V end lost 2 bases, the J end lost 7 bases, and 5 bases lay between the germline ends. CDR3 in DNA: TGTGCCAGCAGTTACGGTAGTGAAGCTTTCTTT. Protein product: CASSYGSEAFF.

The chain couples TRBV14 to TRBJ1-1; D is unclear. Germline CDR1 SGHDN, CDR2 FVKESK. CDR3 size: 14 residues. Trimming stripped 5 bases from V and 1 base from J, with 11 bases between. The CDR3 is CASSESVANTEAFF. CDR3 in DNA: TGTGCCAGCAGCGAAAGTGTGGCGAACACTGAAGCTTTCTTT.

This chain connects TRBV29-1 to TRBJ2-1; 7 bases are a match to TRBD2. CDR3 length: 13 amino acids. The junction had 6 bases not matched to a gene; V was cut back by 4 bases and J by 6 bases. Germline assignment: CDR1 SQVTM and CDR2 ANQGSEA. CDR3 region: CSVVRGSLNEQFF. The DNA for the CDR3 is TGCAGCGTTGTGCGGGGGAGCCTCAATGAGCAGTTCTTC.

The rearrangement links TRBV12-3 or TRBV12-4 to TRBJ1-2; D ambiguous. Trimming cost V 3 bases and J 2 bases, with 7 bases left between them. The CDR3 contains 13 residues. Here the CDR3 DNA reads TGTGCCAGCAGTTTCGGGGTAAACTATGGCTACACCTTC. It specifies CASSFGVNYGYTF.

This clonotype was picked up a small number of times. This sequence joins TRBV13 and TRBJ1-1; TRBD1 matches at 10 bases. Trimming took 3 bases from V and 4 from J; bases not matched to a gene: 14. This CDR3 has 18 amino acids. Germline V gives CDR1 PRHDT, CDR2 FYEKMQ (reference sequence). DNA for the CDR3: TGTGCCAGCAGCTTCCGAGTCCCGGGACAGGGGCCGGGCACTGAAGCTTTCTTT. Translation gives CASSFRVPGQGPGTEAFF.

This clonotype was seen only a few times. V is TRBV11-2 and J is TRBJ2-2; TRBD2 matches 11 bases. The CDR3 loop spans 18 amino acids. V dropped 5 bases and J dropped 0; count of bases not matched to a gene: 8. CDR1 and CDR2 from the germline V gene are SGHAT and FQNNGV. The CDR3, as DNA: TGTGCCAGCAGCAGAAGGGTACTAGCGGGGGCGAACACCGGGGAGCTGTTTTTT. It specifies CASSRRVLAGANTGELFF.